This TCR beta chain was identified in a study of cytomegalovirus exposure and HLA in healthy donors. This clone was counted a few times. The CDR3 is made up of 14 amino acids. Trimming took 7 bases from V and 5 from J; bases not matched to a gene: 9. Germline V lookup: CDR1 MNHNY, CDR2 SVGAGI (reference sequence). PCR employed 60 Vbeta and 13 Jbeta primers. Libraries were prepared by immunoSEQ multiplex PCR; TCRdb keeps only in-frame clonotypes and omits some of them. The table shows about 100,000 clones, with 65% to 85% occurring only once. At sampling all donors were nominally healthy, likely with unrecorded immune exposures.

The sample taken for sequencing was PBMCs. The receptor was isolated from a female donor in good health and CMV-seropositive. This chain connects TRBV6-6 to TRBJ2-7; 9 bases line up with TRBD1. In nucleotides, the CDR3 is TGTGCCAGCAACTTACAGGGGGCGATCGACGAGCAGTACTTC. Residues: CASNLQGAIDEQYF.